This T cell receptor (beta chain) was observed in a study of monozygotic twins with cystic fibrosis. About the research overall: Libraries were built from around 3 micrograms of fragmented DNA using approximately 16 PCR cycles. Points from the study as a whole: In 13 of 16 pairs, V gene usage was closest to the co-twin's.

Assay used: immunoSEQ multiplex PCR; TCRdb lists only in-frame clones, some missing. Of roughly 20,000 clones listed, approximately 97% were seen once; the top ten hold about 2%. Trimming took 6 bases from V and 2 from J; bases not matched to a gene: 1. This CDR3 region has 12 residues. The germline gives CDR1 SNHLY, CDR2 FYNNEI. In this sample, this clone turned up once. Its antigen remains unidentified. The source is a woman in her 30s with cystic fibrosis. J is TRBJ2-7 and V is TRBV2, with 7 bases aligning to TRBD2. Material for sequencing was blood. The CDR3 is CASRGGTYEQYF. Written as DNA, the CDR3 is TGTGCCAGCAGGGGGGGGACCTACGAGCAGTACTTC.